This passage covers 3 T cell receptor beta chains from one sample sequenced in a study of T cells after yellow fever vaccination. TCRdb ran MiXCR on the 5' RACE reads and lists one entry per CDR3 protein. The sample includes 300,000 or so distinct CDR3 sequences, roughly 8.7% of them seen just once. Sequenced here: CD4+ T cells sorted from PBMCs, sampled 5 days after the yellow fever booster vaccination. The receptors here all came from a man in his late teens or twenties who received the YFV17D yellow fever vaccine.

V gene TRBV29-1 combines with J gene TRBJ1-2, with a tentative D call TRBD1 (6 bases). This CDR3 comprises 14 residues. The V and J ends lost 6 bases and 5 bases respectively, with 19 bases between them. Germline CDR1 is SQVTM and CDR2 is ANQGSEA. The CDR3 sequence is CSVGGPRKGYGYTF. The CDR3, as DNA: TGCAGCGTGGGGGGCCCAAGGAAGGGATATGGCTACACCTTC.

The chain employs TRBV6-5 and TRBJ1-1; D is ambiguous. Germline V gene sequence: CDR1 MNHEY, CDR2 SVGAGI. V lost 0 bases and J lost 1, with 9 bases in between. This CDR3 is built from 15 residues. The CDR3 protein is CASSYSAQPNTEAFF. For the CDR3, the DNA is TGTGCCAGCAGTTACTCGGCCCAGCCGAACACTGAAGCTTTCTTT.

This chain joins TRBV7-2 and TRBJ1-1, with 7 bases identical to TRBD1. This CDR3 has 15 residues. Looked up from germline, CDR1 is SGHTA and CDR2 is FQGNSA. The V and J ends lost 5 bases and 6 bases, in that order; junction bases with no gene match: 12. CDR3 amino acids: CASSPYTGTDSEAFF. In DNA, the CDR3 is TGTGCCAGCAGCCCTTATACCGGGACAGATTCTGAAGCTTTCTTT.